A single sample is the source of the 3 T cell receptor beta chains below, sequenced in a study of blood T cell repertoires in COVID-19. Some clones are missing from TCRdb's copy, which holds only in-frame ones; the method was immunoSEQ multiplex PCR. The data contain around 130,000 clones, roughly 80% of them singletons. The sequencing input was peripheral blood. The receptors originated from a woman aged 25 to 39 who had recovered from COVID-19.

The chain carries TRBV2 and TRBJ2-5; 10 positions match TRBD2. V gave up 7 bases and J gave up 5 bases; unmatched junction bases: 13. The germline gives CDR1 SNHLY, CDR2 FYNNEI. The CDR3 loop spans 16 amino acids. The CDR3 loop reads CASNIVSGGAEETQYF. The CDR3 nucleotides are TGTGCCAGCAATATCGTAAGCGGGGGGGCCGAGGAGACCCAGTACTTC.

Remarks on this clone: Other DNA sequences within the sample encode an identical CDR3. The CDR3 DNA follows: TGTGCCAGCTCACCCTCGAGGGACGAGCAGTACTTC. Its translation is CASSPSRDEQYF. The chain has TRBV18 and TRBJ2-7, with a possible D match to TRBD2 (5 bases). The V gene lost 3 bases and the J gene lost 5 bases, with 8 bases spanning the gap. Germline-derived CDR1 and CDR2 are KGHSH and LQKENI. The CDR3 sequence is 12 residues long. Together with reference TRBV18 and TRBJ2-7, the CDR3 gives the full variable domain: NAGVMQNPRHLVRRRGQEARLRCSPMKGHSHVYWYRQLPEEGLKFMVYLQKENIIDESGMPKERFSAEFPKEGPSILRIQQVVRGDSAAYFCASSPSRDEQYFGPGTRLTVT.

The chain recombines TRBV6-2 or TRBV6-3 with TRBJ1-5; D might be TRBD1 (5 bases). The germline gives CDR1 MNHEY, CDR2 SVGEGT. This CDR3 comprises 14 residues. V gave up 0 bases and J gave up 6 bases, with 9 bases separating them. The CDR3 region has the DNA TGTGCCAGCAGTTACTCTGACAGTACTCAGCCCCAGCATTTT. Protein sequence: CASSYSDSTQPQHF.